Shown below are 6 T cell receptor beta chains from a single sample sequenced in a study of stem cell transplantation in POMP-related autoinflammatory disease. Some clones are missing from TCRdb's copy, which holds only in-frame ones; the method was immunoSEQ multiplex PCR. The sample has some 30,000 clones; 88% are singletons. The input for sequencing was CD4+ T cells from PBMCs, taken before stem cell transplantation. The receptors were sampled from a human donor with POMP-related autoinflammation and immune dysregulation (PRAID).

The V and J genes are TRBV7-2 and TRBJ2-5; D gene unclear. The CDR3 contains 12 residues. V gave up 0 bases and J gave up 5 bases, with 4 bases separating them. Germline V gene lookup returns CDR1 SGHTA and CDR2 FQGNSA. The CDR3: CASSLALETQYF. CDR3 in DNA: TGTGCCAGCAGCTTAGCGCTGGAGACCCAGTACTTC.

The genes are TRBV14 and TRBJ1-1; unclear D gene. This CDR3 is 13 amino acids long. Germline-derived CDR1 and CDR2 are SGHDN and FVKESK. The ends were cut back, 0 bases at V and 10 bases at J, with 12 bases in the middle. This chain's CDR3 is CASSQDLGFPAFF. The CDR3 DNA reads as TGTGCCAGCAGCCAAGATTTGGGGTTCCCAGCTTTCTTT.

Here the CDR3 DNA reads TGTGCCAGCAGTAGTCAGGGGGCAGGTGGAAACACCATATATTTT. It codes for CASSSQGAGGNTIYF. J is TRBJ1-3 and V is TRBV7-9; TRBD1 matches at 8 bases. Germline assignment: CDR1 SEHNR and CDR2 FQNEAQ (reference sequence). V gave up 6 bases and J gave up 3 bases; unmatched junction bases: 7. There are 15 residues in the CDR3. Combining the CDR3 with reference TRBV7-9 and TRBJ1-3 gives the whole variable domain DTGVSQNPRHKITKRGQNVTFRCDPISEHNRLYWYRQTLGQGPEFLTYFQNEAQLEKSRLLSDRFSAERPKGSFSTLEIQRTEQGDSAMYLCASSSQGAGGNTIYFGEGSWLTVV.

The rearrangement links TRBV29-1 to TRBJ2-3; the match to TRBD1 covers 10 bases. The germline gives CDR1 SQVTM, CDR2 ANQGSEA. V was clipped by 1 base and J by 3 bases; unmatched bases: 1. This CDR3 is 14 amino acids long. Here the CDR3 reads CSVEGTGGTDTQYF. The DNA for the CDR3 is TGCAGCGTTGAAGGGACAGGGGGGACAGATACGCAGTATTTT.

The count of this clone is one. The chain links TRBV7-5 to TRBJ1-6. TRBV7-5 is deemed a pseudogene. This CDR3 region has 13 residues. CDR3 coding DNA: TGTGTCAGAACGGGCTCCTATAATTCACCCCTCCACTTT. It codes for CVRTGSYNSPLHF.

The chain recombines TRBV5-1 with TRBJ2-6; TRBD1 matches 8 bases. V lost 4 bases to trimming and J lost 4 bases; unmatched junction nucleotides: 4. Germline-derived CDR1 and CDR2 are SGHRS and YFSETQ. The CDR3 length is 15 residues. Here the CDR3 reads CASSIRGPGANVLTF. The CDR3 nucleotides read TGCGCCAGCAGCATCAGGGGGCCCGGGGCCAACGTCCTGACTTTC.